This is a list of T cell receptor beta chains from one sample in a study of control samples from healthy donors and cancer patients. Clones were sequenced by immunoSEQ multiplex PCR, and TCRdb holds only the in-frame ones, with some missing. In the table there are 110,000 or so clones, approximately 80% of which are singletons. Sequencing used blood. These receptors all stem from a man younger than 30 in good health. Each CDR3 is given with its conserved first and last residue.

V	CDR3
TRBV6-5	CASRRPAKETQYF
TRBV7-9	CASSFTGETQYF
TRBV7-2	CASRPPGQGAETQYF
TRBV25-1	CASSDRDRGSLTEAFF
TRBV7-2	CASSLAADSLYGYTF
TRBV25-1	CASSARSGGRDEQFF
TRBV6-4	CASSDQGLAEYNEQFF
TRBV11-1	CASSSRGNYGYTF
TRBV29-1	CSVEIGRASGYEQYF
TRBV5-6	CASSLEGLAGGSNTGELFF
TRBV30	CGGARLAGTEAFF
TRBV25-1	CASSHRGANTEAFF
TRBV12-3/TRBV12-4	CASTETGELFF
TRBV6-5	CASSSRWNTGELFF
TRBV11-2	CASSLFGPASGGLQETQYF
TRBV3-1/TRBV3-2	CASSQDSARSYGYTF
TRBV4-1	CASSAPGTSVGNTQYF
TRBV9	CASTLRNTEAFF
TRBV3-1/TRBV3-2	CASSQGRGQETQYF
TRBV5-1	CASSPWTGGEETQYF
TRBV18	CASSPDSGNTIYF
TRBV27	CASSWRREGYGYTF
TRBV27	CASSLNSGTDYNEQFF
TRBV27	CASSLFQAYNEQFF
TRBV5-6	CASSFRKSTNEKLFF
TRBV9	CASQRGPQETQYF
TRBV5-8	CASSLDLRVDMNTEAFF
TRBV6-2/TRBV6-3	CASSYFGDDYTF
TRBV7-4	CASSSAGAPGSYNEQFF
TRBV28	CASSSLNPYFGQGPNYANTGELFF
TRBV29-1	CSALDRFNEKLFF
TRBV7-9	CASSLGGLGSTTEAFF
TRBV28	CASSLLGGGKNYGYTF
TRBV24-1	CATSDPIREPTGELFF
TRBV4-2	CASSQEPSGGISNEQFF
TRBV2	CASRRDPTDTQYF
TRBV5-5	CASSSRQAYNSPLHF
TRBV7-2	CASSLGQGVYNEQFF
TRBV25-1	CASSAPYQETQYF
TRBV9	CASSVGILGSQETQYF
TRBV10-3	CAISESASADQETQYF
TRBV5-6	CASSLLLAGGPGTGELFF
TRBV6-5	CASTPLSSGANVLTF
TRBV19	CASSPTGAGNQPQHF
TRBV27	CASSPRLRQPQHF
TRBV4-3	CASSRGDRMNTEAFF
TRBV9	CASSPQTGERSPLHF
TRBV7-9	CASRSTGGASPLHF
TRBV4-1	CASSQDRPSGNTIYF
TRBV18	CASSPEPTNTGELFF
TRBV7-2	CASSPGPAYNSPLHF
TRBV27	CASSPRLRTGSGYTF
TRBV5-4	CASSPSFRDPEAFF
TRBV24-1	CATSDLRPYSNQPQHF
TRBV5-5	CASSTRGAGKPHEQFF
TRBV11-2	CASSRTGTDTDTQYF
TRBV11-2	CASSLGSGSYSGANVLTF
TRBV2	CASSESRAGSPLHF
TRBV24-1	CATESLGGNEQFF